Given below is one TCR beta chain in context. No cognate antigen has been identified for it. Base qualities are not recorded, but no much larger clone differs from it by a single base. The collaborating institutions used their own protocols to collect whole blood in K2EDTA tubes. For TCRbeta analysis, collaborators shipped samples as frozen whole blood, isolated PBMCs, or DNA extracted from either of those sample types. This specimen comes from a study of blood T cell repertoires in COVID-19 (TCRdb year 2020). Background for the entire study: Collaborator samples came from the United States, Italy and Spain and covered acute and convalescent phases of COVID-19. The prospective study material was composed of cDNA or gDNA derived from T cells, B-cell-depleted T cells, or PBMCs. The dataset comprised deeply sampled blood TCRbeta repertoires from subjects exposed to, actively infected with, or recovered from COVID-19. The repertoires were released in a freely available public database meant as a resource for research on the immune response to SARS-CoV-2. Samples were obtained from the ongoing ImmuneRACE study (first 160 participants) and from over 1,000 subjects provided by 6 global collaborators. Nearly every sample came with metadata listing a de-identified subject ID, COVID-19 status, age in years and sex. HLA class I and class II types, where available, came from metadata supplied by the sample provider rather than from assay-based typing. General findings and caveats noted by the study authors: How much clinical and demographic metadata was included differed by source and by participant, and the metadata was provided uncurated.

TCRbeta CDR3 regions were amplified from genomic DNA using the immunoSEQ Assay, a bias-controlled multiplex PCR. Concerning the study's data processing: Nucleated cell counts per sample were estimated from amplification of reference gene primers within the assay. Sequence reads were collapsed and filtered to measure the absolute abundance of every unique TCRbeta CDR3 rearrangement. For each sample, productive Simpson clonality was calculated as the square root of Simpson's diversity index over productive rearrangements. TCRdb retrieved this table from immuneACCESS and kept in-frame rearrangements only. Not all clones are present; in checked studies, unresolved V genes account for under half, and no reason is known for the remainder. That table gives V, J and clone size, and the DNA gave D and trimming. Recorded for this sample are about 60,000 clones; 65% to 90% of them occurred a single time. The top ten clones comprise about 1.1% of the sample.

The germline V gene sets CDR1 to SGHDN and CDR2 to FVKESK. V lost 3 bases and J lost 4 bases, and the count of bases not matched to a germline gene is 5. From cysteine to phenylalanine, the CDR3 is 15 amino acids long. Only the CDR3 portion is preserved as DNA: 45 bases, with reading frame beginning at the first base. Sequenced material: peripheral blood. The chain was built from TRBV14 and TRBJ2-3; TRBD2 aligns with 9 central bases. This TCR was sampled from a man aged 40-50 years with acute or convalescent COVID-19. The DNA sequence reads TGTGCCAGCAGCCAGCGGGGGGGGGTTGCAGATACGCAGTATTTT. It translates as CASSQRGGVADTQYF.